The clone carrying this T cell receptor beta chain was seen once. The antigen is undetermined. This CDR3 is built from 15 residues. Germline V gene sequence: CDR1 KGHSH, CDR2 LQKENI. Germline trimming cut 3 bases from V and 3 bases from J; bases unmatched to any gene: 8. The PCR ran on 60 Vbeta and 13 Jbeta primers. The data were produced by immunoSEQ multiplex PCR, yet TCRdb's version contains in-frame clones alone and is incomplete. The table has some 200,000 clones, around 86% seen once. The source of the sample is a study of cytomegalovirus exposure and HLA in healthy donors. Study at large: The Caucasian-associated ancestry cluster contained roughly four fifths of the 398 genotyped donors. Broader study findings: In a later analysis, TCR association rates varied by HLA locus: DRB1 most, HLA-C fewest. Across donors, most TCRs were seen rarely, yet some public ones were widespread. Immune exposure data for these donors was limited to CMV serostatus.

The source of this sequence is a woman younger than 35 in good health and CMV-seronegative. The sequencing sample was made of PBMCs. The chain joins TRBV18 to TRBJ2-7; TRBD2 aligns across 7 bases. In nucleotides, the CDR3 is TGTGCCAGCTCACCGACGGGGGGACCCTTCTACGAGCAGTACTTC. Translating gives CASSPTGGPFYEQYF.